These 20 T cell receptor beta chains share one sample of origin, sequenced in a study of human T cells and chemical hapten exposure (dated by TCRdb to the early 2020s). The library was prepared using RACE. Sequencer: NextSeq 500. TCRdb's own reprocessing of the public reads used fastp at Q25 and MiXCR and kept productive beta chains. Each CDR3 protein appears once, grouped with its most common genes and DNA. The sample table holds tens of thousands of distinct CDR3 sequences, of which 6.5% to 9% were seen once. The biggest ten clones account for about 9.8% of the sample. The sample's time point label, in plain terms: healthy volunteer bleed at 2 weeks. Unfractionated whole blood was collected in Tempus Blood RNA tubes, and total RNA was extracted from that blood. Sequencing input: whole blood. The origin of the receptors is a human donor in good health. Some clones in this sample may be carry-over from other donors' samples.

Only a few counts were recorded for this clonotype. V is TRBV3-1 and J is TRBJ1-1; TRBD1 aligns across 8 bases. The CDR3 loop spans 16 amino acids. Germline V gives CDR1 LGHDT, CDR2 YNNKEL (reference sequence). Trimming removed 3 bases from V and 1 base from J; junction bases left unmatched: 7. The DNA for the CDR3 is TGTGCCAGCAGCCATCCCCCCGGGACAGGGAACACTGAAGCTTTCTTT. Its protein product is CASSHPPGTGNTEAFF.

The table lists this clonotype with a few counts. The chain has TRBV10-3 and TRBJ2-3; D call uncertain. The CDR3 has 13 amino acids. Trimming cost V 0 bases and J 6 bases, with 7 bases left between them. Germline V gene lookup returns CDR1 ENHRY and CDR2 SYGVKD. The CDR3 DNA is TGTGCCATCAGTGAGTCTGGTGCGGATACGCAGTATTTT. Its translation: CAISESGADTQYF.

In this sample, this clonotype turned up many times. The chain employs TRBV28 and TRBJ2-7; the match to TRBD2 covers 11 bases. This CDR3 spans 15 amino acids. Germline V lookup: CDR1 MDHEN, CDR2 SYDVKM. The trim removed 5 bases at V and 0 bases at J, leaving 3 bases unmatched. CDR3 nucleotides: TGTGCCAGCAGTCAACTAGCGGGGGCCTCCTACGAGCAGTACTTC. It encodes CASSQLAGASYEQYF.

This chain uses TRBV7-2 with TRBJ2-5, with D hard to call. V lost 1 base to trimming and J lost 2 bases, with 11 bases between them. The CDR3 consists of 15 residues. Per germline, CDR1 SGHTA and CDR2 FQGNSA. The DNA for the CDR3 is TGTGCCAGCAGCTTAGGGTCCACATCTCAAGAGACCCAGTACTTC. Translating it yields CASSLGSTSQETQYF.

This chain links TRBV3-1 with TRBJ2-7; 8 positions agree with TRBD2. V was pared by 4 bases and J by 4 bases, with 9 bases of the junction left unmatched. Germline V gives CDR1 LGHDT, CDR2 YNNKEL (reference sequence). CDR3 length: 15 amino acids. The CDR3 here is CASSPLSGTGYEQYF. The CDR3 DNA follows: TGTGCCAGCAGCCCCCTTAGCGGGACGGGTTACGAGCAGTACTTC.

This clonotype was seen a few times. This sequence joins TRBV7-2 and TRBJ2-3, with D unresolved. V shed 2 bases and J shed 4 bases, with 10 bases lying between them. This CDR3 is built from 14 residues. Germline CDR1 SGHTA, CDR2 FQGNSA. The CDR3 sequence: CASSLSAVSDTQYF. CDR3 nucleotides: TGTGCCAGCAGCTTATCGGCTGTCTCAGATACGCAGTATTTT.

This clonotype came up many times. The chain recombines TRBV29-1 with TRBJ2-1; D unclear. Trimming stripped 3 bases from V and 6 bases from J, with 12 bases between. Looked up from germline, CDR1 is SQVTM and CDR2 is ANQGSEA. The CDR3 length is 13 residues. The CDR3 reads CSVEKGIGNEQFF. The CDR3 DNA reads as TGCAGCGTTGAGAAGGGAATCGGCAATGAGCAGTTCTTC.

The chain is built from TRBV4-1 and TRBJ1-4; the match to TRBD1 covers 7 bases. The germline V gene has CDR1 MGHRA and CDR2 YSYEKL. This CDR3 region has 16 residues. V lost 4 bases to trimming and J lost 8 bases; unmatched junction nucleotides: 13. The CDR3 DNA reads as TGCGCCAGCAGCCGAAACCGGGACAACAGGGGCGAAAAACTGTTTTTT. This encodes CASSRNRDNRGEKLFF.

This clonotype was counted at least ten times. J is TRBJ2-7 and V is TRBV20-1; perhaps TRBD2 as D (6 bases). Germline-derived CDR1 and CDR2 are DFQATT and SNEGSKA (reference sequence). CDR3 size: 13 residues. V was pared by 3 bases and J by 2 bases, with 11 bases between. The CDR3 loop is CSASSGVTYEQYF. CDR3 in DNA: TGCAGTGCTAGTAGCGGAGTGACCTACGAGCAGTACTTC.

This clonotype was detected only a few times. J is TRBJ2-3 and V is TRBV27; the match to TRBD2 covers 16 bases. The CDR3 is made up of 15 amino acids. Germline CDR1 MNHEY, CDR2 SMNVEV (reference sequence). Trimming cost V 6 bases and J 4 bases; bases outside gene matches: 1. The chain's CDR3 is CASRGTSGGADTQYF. The CDR3 DNA sequence: TGTGCCAGCAGGGGGACTAGCGGGGGGGCAGATACGCAGTATTTT.

This clonotype was seen only a few times. The chain couples TRBV4-3 to TRBJ2-6; D is possibly TRBD1 (6 bases). This CDR3 region has 17 residues. Germline assignment: CDR1 LGHNA and CDR2 YSLEER. V lost 0 bases and J 4 bases, leaving 13 bases between the germline ends. As DNA, the CDR3 is TGCGCCAGCAGCCAAGAACTACAGGGCTCGGGGGCCAACGTCCTGACTTTC. Encoded protein: CASSQELQGSGANVLTF.

The table lists this clonotype with a few counts. The chain is built from TRBV12-3 or TRBV12-4 and TRBJ2-3; 7 bases agree with TRBD2. V shed 11 bases, J shed 0 bases, and the junction held 8 bases outside the gene matches. The CDR3 extends over 14 amino acids. For the CDR3, the DNA is TGTGCCTTATCTCGGGGGGTGAGCACAGATACGCAGTATTTT. It codes for CALSRGVSTDTQYF.

This clonotype was detected ten times or more. The chain links TRBV6-1 to TRBJ2-2; D tentatively fits TRBD1 or TRBD2 (5 bases each). The CDR3 totals 15 residues. V was cut by 2 bases and J by 6 bases, with 13 bases left in between. Germline-derived CDR1 and CDR2 are MNHNS and SASEGT. DNA for the CDR3: TGTGCCAGCAGTGAATTCCTCCGGGGACCCGGGGAGCTGTTTTTT. Amino acids: CASSEFLRGPGELFF.

The chain links TRBV2 to TRBJ2-3, with TRBD2 as a possible D gene (6 bases). The germline V gene has CDR1 SNHLY and CDR2 FYNNEI. This CDR3 has 13 amino acids. Trimming cost V 7 bases and J 9 bases, with 17 bases left between them. The CDR3 DNA sequence: TGTGCCAGCACTGGGCGGATCGGAGGGACGCAGTATTTT. Protein sequence: CASTGRIGGTQYF.

J is TRBJ1-1 and V is TRBV28, with D unresolved. With 4 bases removed from V and 7 bases from J, the gap between germline ends came to 7 bases. Germline values: CDR1 MDHEN, CDR2 SYDVKM. The CDR3 covers 11 residues. The CDR3 spells CASSCSGEAFF. CDR3 nucleotide sequence: TGTGCCAGCAGTTGTTCCGGTGAAGCTTTCTTT.

Ten or more counts support this clonotype. This chain uses TRBV29-1 with TRBJ1-1; D is undetermined. The CDR3 spans 13 residues. V shed 5 bases and J shed 0 bases, with 10 bases lying between them. Germline CDR1 SQVTM, CDR2 ANQGSEA. CDR3 in amino acids: CSVMDGLNTEAFF. CDR3 coding DNA: TGCAGCGTTATGGACGGTTTGAACACTGAAGCTTTCTTT.

This clonotype was seen ten or more times. J is TRBJ1-6 and V is TRBV4-3; 7 positions match TRBD1. The J segment lost 9 bases and the V segment lost 2 bases, leaving 4 bases of the junction unmatched. The CDR3 extends over 14 amino acids. CDR1 is LGHNA and CDR2 is YSLEER in the germline V gene. The CDR3 region has the DNA TGCGCCAGCAGCCAACAGGGGGTCGGTTCACCCCTCCACTTT. Translated: CASSQQGVGSPLHF.

The chain has TRBV28 and TRBJ2-7; 9 bases are a match to TRBD2. Germline CDR1 MDHEN, CDR2 SYDVKM. V trimming: 8 bases; J trimming: 1 base; junction bases outside the gene matches: 9. The CDR3 contains 15 residues. CDR3 bases: TGTGCCAGCTTAAGTAGCGGGAGCGTTTCCTACGAGCAGTACTTC. Encoded protein: CASLSSGSVSYEQYF.

This clonotype has more than one count but fewer than ten. V gene TRBV7-6 combines with J gene TRBJ2-7; 7 bases are a match to TRBD1. The CDR3 sequence is 17 residues long. The V and J ends lost 5 bases and 4 bases, in that order; junction bases with no gene match: 17. Germline V gene lookup returns CDR1 SGHVS and CDR2 FNYEAQ. CDR3 region: CASSPGTALRPTYEQYF. CDR3 DNA sequence: TGTGCCAGCAGCCCCGGGACAGCCCTCCGGCCCACTTACGAGCAGTACTTC.

Remarks on this clonotype: With a much larger clone just one base away, this may be a read error. The CDR3 coding sequence is TGTGCCAGCAGCGAGAGGGCAGATACGCAGTATTTT. This codes for CASSERADTQYF. The chain uses TRBV7-9 and TRBJ2-3, with a possible D match to TRBD2 (5 bases). Germline V CDR1 and CDR2: SEHNR, FQNEAQ (reference sequence). V was shortened by 5 bases and J by 4 bases, with 7 bases between the two germline ends. The CDR3 has 12 residues.